These 4 T cell receptor beta chains were all obtained from the same sample, sequenced in a study of CD8 T cells in Susac syndrome. Reverse transcription of 0.5 to 1 ug RNA used random hexamers. A single record per CDR3 protein comes from TCRdb applying MiXCR to the immunoSEQ multiplex PCR reads. The table records fewer than 350,000 distinct CDR3 sequences, roughly 85% of them present only once. The sequenced sample was CD8+ T cells from PBMCs. The source of these receptors is a human donor with multiple sclerosis.

The V gene is TRBV6-1, the J gene TRBJ2-3; D might be TRBD2 (6 bases). The germline V gene has CDR1 MNHNS and CDR2 SASEGT. Trimming pared 6 bases from V and 0 bases from J, leaving 10 bases between. There are 14 residues in the CDR3. The CDR3 DNA follows: TGTGCCAGCAGGCTAGCGAGGAGCACAGATACGCAGTATTTT. Translating it yields CASRLARSTDTQYF.

This chain links TRBV4-3 with TRBJ1-3, with a possible D match to TRBD1 (5 bases). The ends were cut back, 4 bases at V and 8 bases at J, with 18 bases in the middle. CDR1 and CDR2 from the germline V gene are LGHNA and YSLEER. The CDR3 has 15 residues. CDR3 loop: CASSRRDSQEHTIYF. DNA of the CDR3: TGCGCCAGCAGCCGAAGAGATTCACAGGAGCACACCATATATTTT.

The chain links TRBV30 to TRBJ1-2, with D unclear. V shed 3 bases and J shed 1 base, with 6 bases lying between them. Per germline, CDR1 GTSNPN and CDR2 SVGIG (reference sequence). The CDR3 length is 12 residues. The CDR3 DNA reads TGTGCCTGGAGCTTGTTTAACTATGGCTACACCTTC. It encodes CAWSLFNYGYTF.

This chain links TRBV28 with TRBJ1-1; D call uncertain. V shed 3 bases and J shed 8 bases, with 7 bases lying between them. This CDR3 spans 11 amino acids. Looked up from germline, CDR1 is MDHEN and CDR2 is SYDVKM. This CDR3 is CASSFRQEAFF. CDR3 nucleotide sequence: TGTGCCAGCAGTTTTCGTCAGGAAGCTTTCTTT. The variable domain in full, completed from reference TRBV28 and TRBJ1-1, reads DVKVTQSSRYLVKRTGEKVFLECVQDMDHENMFWYRQDPGLGLRLIYFSYDVKMKEKGDIPEGYSVSREKKERFSLILESASTNQTSMYLCASSFRQEAFFGQGTRLTVV.